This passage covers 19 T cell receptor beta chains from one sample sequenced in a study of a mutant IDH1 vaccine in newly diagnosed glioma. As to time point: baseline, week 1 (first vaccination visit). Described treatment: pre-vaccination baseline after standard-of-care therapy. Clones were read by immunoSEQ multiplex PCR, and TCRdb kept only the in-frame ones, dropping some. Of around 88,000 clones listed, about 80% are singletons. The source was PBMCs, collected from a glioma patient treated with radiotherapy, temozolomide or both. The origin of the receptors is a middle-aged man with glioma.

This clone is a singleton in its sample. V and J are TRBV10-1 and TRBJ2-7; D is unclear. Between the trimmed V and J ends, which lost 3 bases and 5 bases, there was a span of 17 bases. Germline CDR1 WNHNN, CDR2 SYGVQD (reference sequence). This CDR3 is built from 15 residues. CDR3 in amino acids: CASSESSRWSDEQYF. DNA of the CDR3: TGCGCCAGCAGTGAAAGCTCGAGGTGGTCCGACGAGCAGTACTTC.

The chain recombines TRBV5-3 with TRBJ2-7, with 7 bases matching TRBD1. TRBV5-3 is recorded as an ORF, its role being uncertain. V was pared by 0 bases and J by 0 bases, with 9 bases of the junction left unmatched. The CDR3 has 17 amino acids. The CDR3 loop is CARSLVGDSQNSYEQYF. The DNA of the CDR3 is TGTGCCAGAAGCTTGGTAGGGGACAGTCAAAACTCCTACGAGCAGTACTTC.

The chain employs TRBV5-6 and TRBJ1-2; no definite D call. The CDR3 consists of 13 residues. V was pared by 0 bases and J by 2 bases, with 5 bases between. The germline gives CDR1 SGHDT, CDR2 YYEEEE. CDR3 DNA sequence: TGTGCCAGCAGCTTGGGGCTGAACTATGGCTACACCTTC. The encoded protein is CASSLGLNYGYTF.

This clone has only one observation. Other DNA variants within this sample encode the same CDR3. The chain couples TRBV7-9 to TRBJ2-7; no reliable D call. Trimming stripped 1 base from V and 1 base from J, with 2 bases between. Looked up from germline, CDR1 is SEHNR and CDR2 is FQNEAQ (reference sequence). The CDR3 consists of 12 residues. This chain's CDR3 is CASSLGSYEQYF. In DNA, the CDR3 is TGTGCCAGCAGCTTAGGGTCCTACGAGCAGTACTTC.

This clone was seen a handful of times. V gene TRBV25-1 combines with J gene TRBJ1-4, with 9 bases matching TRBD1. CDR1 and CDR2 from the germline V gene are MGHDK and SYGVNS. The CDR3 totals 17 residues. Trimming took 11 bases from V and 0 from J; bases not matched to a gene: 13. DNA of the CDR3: TGTGCCTCCAGTACACTTAGACAGGGGGCAACTAATGAAAAACTGTTTTTT. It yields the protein CASSTLRQGATNEKLFF.

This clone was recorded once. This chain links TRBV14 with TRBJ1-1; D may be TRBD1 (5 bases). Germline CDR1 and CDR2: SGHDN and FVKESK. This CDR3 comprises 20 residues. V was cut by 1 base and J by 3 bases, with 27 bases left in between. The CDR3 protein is CASSQGPEHGRVGEDTEAFF. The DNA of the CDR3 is TGTGCCAGCAGCCAAGGTCCAGAGCATGGGAGGGTGGGGGAAGACACTGAAGCTTTCTTT. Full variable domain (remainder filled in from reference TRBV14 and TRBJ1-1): EAGVTQFPSHSVIEKGQTVTLRCDPISGHDNLYWYRRVMGKEIKFLLHFVKESKQDESGMPNNRFLAERTGGTYSTLKVQPAELEDSGVYFCASSQGPEHGRVGEDTEAFFGQGTRLTVV.

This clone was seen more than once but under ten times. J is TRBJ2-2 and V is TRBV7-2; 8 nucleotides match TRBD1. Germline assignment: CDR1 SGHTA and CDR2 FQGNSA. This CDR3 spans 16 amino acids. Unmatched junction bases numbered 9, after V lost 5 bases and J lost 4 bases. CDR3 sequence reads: CASSATGASGTGELFF. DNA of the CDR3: TGTGCCAGCAGCGCGACAGGGGCGAGTGGCACCGGGGAGCTGTTTTTT.

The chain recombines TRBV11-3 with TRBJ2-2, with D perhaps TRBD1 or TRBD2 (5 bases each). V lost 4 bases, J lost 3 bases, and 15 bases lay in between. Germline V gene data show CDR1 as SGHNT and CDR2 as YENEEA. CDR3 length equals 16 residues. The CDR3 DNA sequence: TGTGCCAGCAGCTGGGGCAGTGGGGGACACACCGGGGAGCTGTTTTTT. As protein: CASSWGSGGHTGELFF.

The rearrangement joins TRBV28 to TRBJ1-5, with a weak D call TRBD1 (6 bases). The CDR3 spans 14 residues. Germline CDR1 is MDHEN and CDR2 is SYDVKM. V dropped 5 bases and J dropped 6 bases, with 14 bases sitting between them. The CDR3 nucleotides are TGTGCCAGCAGTGATACAGGGTCGGGTCAGCCCCAGCATTTT. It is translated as CASSDTGSGQPQHF. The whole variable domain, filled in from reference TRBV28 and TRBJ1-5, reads DVKVTQSSRYLVKRTGEKVFLECVQDMDHENMFWYRQDPGLGLRLIYFSYDVKMKEKGDIPEGYSVSREKKERFSLILESASTNQTSMYLCASSDTGSGQPQHFGDGTRLSIL.

The CDR3 loop is CASSLTESSYNEQFF. CDR3 nucleotide sequence: TGCGCCAGCAGCTTGACGGAAAGCTCCTACAATGAGCAGTTCTTC. V gene TRBV5-1 combines with J gene TRBJ2-1; D gene unclear. Trimming left V 1 base short and J 0 bases short, with 8 bases between. CDR3 length equals 15 residues. In germline, CDR1 is SGHRS, CDR2 YFSETQ.

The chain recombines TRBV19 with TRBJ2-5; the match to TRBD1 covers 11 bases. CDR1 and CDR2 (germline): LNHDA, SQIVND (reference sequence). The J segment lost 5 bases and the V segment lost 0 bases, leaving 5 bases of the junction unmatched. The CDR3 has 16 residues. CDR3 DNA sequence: TGTGCCAGTAGTATAGACCGGACAGGGGGCGCCGAGACCCAGTACTTC. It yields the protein CASSIDRTGGAETQYF. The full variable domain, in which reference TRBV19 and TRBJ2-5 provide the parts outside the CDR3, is DGGITQSPKYLFRKEGQNVTLSCEQNLNHDAMYWYRQDPGQGLRLIYYSQIVNDFQKGDIAEGYSVSREKKESFPLTVTSAQKNPTAFYLCASSIDRTGGAETQYFGPGTRLLVL.

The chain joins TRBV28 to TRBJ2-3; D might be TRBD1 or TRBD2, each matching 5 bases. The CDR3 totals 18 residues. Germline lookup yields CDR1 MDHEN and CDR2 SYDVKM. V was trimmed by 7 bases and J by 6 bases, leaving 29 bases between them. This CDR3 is CASKGGTAANIKGDTQYF. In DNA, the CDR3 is TGTGCCAGCAAAGGTGGTACAGCGGCAAATATAAAGGGGGATACGCAGTATTTT.

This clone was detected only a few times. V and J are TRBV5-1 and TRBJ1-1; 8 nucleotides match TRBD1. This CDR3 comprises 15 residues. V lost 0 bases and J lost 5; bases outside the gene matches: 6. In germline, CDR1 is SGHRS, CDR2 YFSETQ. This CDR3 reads CASSLVTGGKTEAFF. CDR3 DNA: TGCGCCAGCAGCTTGGTAACAGGGGGTAAGACTGAAGCTTTCTTT.

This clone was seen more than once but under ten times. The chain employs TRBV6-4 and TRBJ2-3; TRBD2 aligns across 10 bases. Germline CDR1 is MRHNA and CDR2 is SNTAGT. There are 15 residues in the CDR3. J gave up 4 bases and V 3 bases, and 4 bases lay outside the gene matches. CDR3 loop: CASSEKAGGPDTQYF. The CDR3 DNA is TGTGCCAGCAGTGAAAAAGCGGGGGGGCCAGATACGCAGTATTTT.

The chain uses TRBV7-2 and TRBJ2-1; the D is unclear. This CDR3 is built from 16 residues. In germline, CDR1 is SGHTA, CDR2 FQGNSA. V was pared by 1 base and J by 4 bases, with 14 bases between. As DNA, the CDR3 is TGTGCCAGCAGCTTAGACGGCAGGCCCTCTTACAATGAGCAGTTCTTC. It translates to CASSLDGRPSYNEQFF.

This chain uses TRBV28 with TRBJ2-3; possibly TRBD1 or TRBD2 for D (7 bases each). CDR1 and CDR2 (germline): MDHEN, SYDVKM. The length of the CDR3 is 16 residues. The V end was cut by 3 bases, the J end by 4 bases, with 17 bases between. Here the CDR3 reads CASSFEGGGRADTQYF. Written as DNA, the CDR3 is TGTGCCAGCAGTTTCGAGGGAGGGGGCAGGGCAGATACGCAGTATTTT. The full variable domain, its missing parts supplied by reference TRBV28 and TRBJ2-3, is DVKVTQSSRYLVKRTGEKVFLECVQDMDHENMFWYRQDPGLGLRLIYFSYDVKMKEKGDIPEGYSVSREKKERFSLILESASTNQTSMYLCASSFEGGGRADTQYFGPGTRLTVL.

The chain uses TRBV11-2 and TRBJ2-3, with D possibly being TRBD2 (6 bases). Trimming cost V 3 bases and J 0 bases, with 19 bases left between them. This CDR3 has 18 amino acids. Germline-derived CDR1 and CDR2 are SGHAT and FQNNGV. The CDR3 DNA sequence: TGTGCCAGCAGCTTGGGGAGGAATAGCGGCACTAGCACAGATACGCAGTATTTT. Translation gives CASSLGRNSGTSTDTQYF.

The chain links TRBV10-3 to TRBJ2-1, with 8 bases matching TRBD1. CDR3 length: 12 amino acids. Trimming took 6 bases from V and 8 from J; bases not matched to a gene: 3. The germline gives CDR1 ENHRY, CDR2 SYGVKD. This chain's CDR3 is CAIRDRADEQFF. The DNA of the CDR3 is TGTGCCATCAGGGACAGGGCCGATGAGCAGTTCTTC.

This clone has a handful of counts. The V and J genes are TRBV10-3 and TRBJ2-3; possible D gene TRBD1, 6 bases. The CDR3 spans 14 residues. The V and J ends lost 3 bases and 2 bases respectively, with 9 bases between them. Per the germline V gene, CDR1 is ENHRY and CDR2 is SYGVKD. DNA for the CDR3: TGTGCCATCAGTGACGAGGGGGTCACAGATACGCAGTATTTT. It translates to CAISDEGVTDTQYF.